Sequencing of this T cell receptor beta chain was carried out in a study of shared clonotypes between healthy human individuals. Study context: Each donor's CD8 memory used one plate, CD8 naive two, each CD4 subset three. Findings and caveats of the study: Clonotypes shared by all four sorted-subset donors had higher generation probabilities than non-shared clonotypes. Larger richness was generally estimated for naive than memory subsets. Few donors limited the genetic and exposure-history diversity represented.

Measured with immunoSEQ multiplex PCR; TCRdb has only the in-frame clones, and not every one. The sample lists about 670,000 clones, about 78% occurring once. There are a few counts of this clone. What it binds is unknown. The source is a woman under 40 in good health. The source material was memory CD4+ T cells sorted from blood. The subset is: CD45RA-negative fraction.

Written as DNA, the CDR3 is TGTGCCAGCACCGGGGTGGAGGGGTTCACAGATACGCAGTATTTT. This sequence encodes CASTGVEGFTDTQYF. The chain uses TRBV5-6 and TRBJ2-3; TRBD2 is a possible D gene (6 bases). Germline V CDR1 and CDR2: SGHDT, YYEEEE. This CDR3 has 15 residues. Trimming shortened V by 6 bases and J by 2 bases, and 16 bases separated the two germline ends.